This is a list of T cell receptor beta chains from one sample in a study of vaccination effects on CD4 cells after COVID-19. These receptors are not linked to any known antigen. TCRdb's table, derived via immunoSEQ multiplex PCR, lists solely in-frame clones and lacks some. The sample lists more than 50,000 clones; more than 80% were seen once. Source: CD4+ T cells from PBMCs cultured with HCoV-229E spike peptides, taken before COVID-19 vaccination. These receptors were collected from a human donor who received a COVID-19 vaccine. The CDR3 runs from the conserved cysteine through the conserved F or W. Each record gives: D gene, J gene, V gene, CDR3 length, clone size, CDR3 DNA, CDR3 protein. D genes are given only for firm matches. Size is omitted from some rows. Given values are once, few, many or a class for expanded clones.

NA | TRBJ1-1 | TRBV2 | 12 | NA | TGTGCCAGCAGTGTGCATGGAGCTGAAGCTTTCTTT | CASSVHGAEAFF
TRBD1 | TRBJ2-5 | TRBV7-2 | 14 | NA | TGTGCCAGCAGCTTAGACAGGGGGCAAGAGACCCAGTACTTC | CASSLDRGQETQYF
NA | TRBJ2-3 | TRBV2 | 15 | once | TGTGCCAGCAGTGGCAGGGCAGGGAGGCGCGATACGCAGTATTTT | CASSGRAGRRDTQYF
NA | TRBJ2-5 | TRBV24-1 | 13 | NA | TGTGCCACCAGTCGGACAGAACAAGAGACCCAGTACTTC | CATSRTEQETQYF
NA | TRBJ1-1 | TRBV27 | 13 | NA | TGTGCCAGCAGTTATGTGAGGCACACTGAAGCTTTCTTT | CASSYVRHTEAFF
NA | TRBJ1-5 | TRBV6-5 | 14 | NA | TGTGCCAGCATCCAATCAGGTCGCAATCAGCCCCAGCATTTT | CASIQSGRNQPQHF
NA | TRBJ1-4 | TRBV18 | 15 | NA | TGTGCCAGCTCCGACCAGGGCCAGGGACATGAAAAACTGTTTTTT | CASSDQGQGHEKLFF
NA | TRBJ1-1 | TRBV19 | 15 | once | TGTGCCAGTAGTACGACAGTGGCATCCAACACTGAAGCTTTCTTT | CASSTTVASNTEAFF
NA | TRBJ1-6 | TRBV3-1/TRBV3-2 | 14 | NA | TGTGCCAGCAGCCAAGGGGTTACAGTTCCACCCCTCCACTTT | CASSQGVTVPPLHF
NA | TRBJ2-5 | TRBV7-2 | 17 | NA | TGTGCCAGCAGCCCCTCAATCCGGTTCCTCCGCAGAGAGACCCAGTACTTC | CASSPSIRFLRRETQYF
NA | TRBJ1-2 | TRBV5-4 | 13 | NA | TGTGCCAGCAGCCCTAGCGGGTCTGAGGGCTACACCTTC | CASSPSGSEGYTF